The present T cell receptor (beta chain) was sequenced within a study of T cells after posttransplantation cyclophosphamide. Broader study findings: Recipient CMV seropositivity and CMV reactivation strongly tracked TRB clonality.

Data came from immunoSEQ multiplex PCR; TCRdb stores just in-frame clones and leaves some out. Of 20,000 to 25,000 clones listed, 86% are singletons. Treatment was busulfan-fludarabine conditioning, a marrow graft, and cyclophosphamide on days +3 and +4. On this clone itself: The antigen is undetermined.

The material sequenced was PBMCs, taken after allogeneic stem cell transplant with posttransplant cyclophosphamide. This sequence was found in a female patient between 30 and 39 years old who received an allogeneic stem cell transplant from an unrelated donor, was CMV-positive, and had no GVHD. Some T cells here may be from the graft donor.

The CDR3 nucleotides read TGTGCCAGCAGTTTATTGTGGACTAGCGGGGGCGCGTACAATGAGCAGTTCTTC. Its protein is CASSLLWTSGGAYNEQFF. The rearrangement uses TRBV28 and TRBJ2-1; 13 bases align to TRBD2. The CDR3 extends over 18 amino acids. V lost 1 base to trimming and J lost 4 bases; unmatched junction nucleotides: 7. Germline-derived CDR1 and CDR2 are MDHEN and SYDVKM. The full variable domain, completed using reference TRBV28 and TRBJ2-1, is DVKVTQSSRYLVKRTGEKVFLECVQDMDHENMFWYRQDPGLGLRLIYFSYDVKMKEKGDIPEGYSVSREKKERFSLILESASTNQTSMYLCASSLLWTSGGAYNEQFFGPGTRLTVL.